Given below is one TCR beta chain in context. Original analysis: Reference gene primer amplification gave nucleated cell count estimates. The protocol was immunoSEQ multiplex PCR, while the TCRdb copy is restricted to in-frame clones and leaves out a portion. Clone size and the V and J calls come from that table; the DNA yielded D and trimming. The table shows approximately 200,000 clones, with 70% to 90% occurring only once. These data are taken from a study of blood T cell repertoires in COVID-19. For the study at large: COVID-19 samples, acute and convalescent, were from the United States, Italy and Spain. Nucleic acid was either cDNA or gDNA, and it came from T cells, B-cell-depleted T cells, or PBMCs.

Trimming took 4 bases from V and 5 from J; bases not matched to a gene: 6. There are 15 residues in the CDR3. The germline V gene has CDR1 SGHTS and CDR2 YDEGEE. Sequencing was carried out using peripheral blood. The sequence derives from a man aged 55 to 70 with acute or convalescent COVID-19. This chain connects TRBV5-8 to TRBJ2-3, with 11 bases fitting TRBD1. The CDR3 DNA reads TGTGCCAGCAGCCCCGGACAGGGGGCTCGAGATACGCAGTATTTT. It yields the protein CASSPGQGARDTQYF.